This TCR beta chain was retrieved from a study of neoadjuvant anti-PD-1 for oral cavity cancer. Study overall: Around day 43, patients without progression received a fourth nivolumab dose before surgery.

TCRdb keeps only in-frame clones here, not all; method: immunoSEQ multiplex PCR. Of approximately 13,000 clones in the sample, about 76% were seen once. The time point: after neoadjuvant nivolumab, at surgical resection. Patients had newly diagnosed, untreated stage II-IVA oral cavity squamous cell carcinoma. V lost 0 bases to trimming and J lost 2 bases, with 10 bases between them. The CDR3 spans 15 residues. Germline lookup yields CDR1 SGHAT and CDR2 FQNNGV. V is TRBV11-2 and J is TRBJ1-2, with D possibly being TRBD1 (5 bases). The specimen comprised PBMCs, sampled after nivolumab (anti-PD-1) treatment. This TCR came from a person aged 35-80 years with oral cavity squamous cell carcinoma. The CDR3 DNA reads TGTGCCAGCAGCTTAGACCGGACATTCAACTATGGCTACACCTTC. This gives the protein CASSLDRTFNYGYTF.